This passage covers 3 T cell receptor beta chains from one sample sequenced in a study of shared clonotypes between healthy human individuals (dated by TCRdb to between 2020 and 2021). Libraries came from the immunoSEQ multiplex PCR assay. Not all clones reach the TCRdb copy of this immuneACCESS table, which keeps in-frame sequences only. Checked studies attribute under half of the gap to unresolved V genes and leave the rest unexplained. The sample yields under 1,900,000 clones; approximately 98.5% were counted once. Approximately 0.4% of the sample is taken by the ten largest. What was sequenced was naive CD4+ T cells sorted from blood. The sample's cell subset or site, from its label and the paper: CD45RA+ positively selected. Receptors were obtained from a man younger than 40 in good health.

The rearrangement uses TRBV29-1 and TRBJ2-7; 10 bases match TRBD2. This CDR3 has 15 amino acids. V lost 6 bases and J lost 2; bases outside the gene matches: 10. Germline-derived CDR1 and CDR2 are SQVTM and ANQGSEA. In nucleotides, the CDR3 is TGCAGCGTCCGGACGAGACTAGCGGGTCCCTACGAGCAGTACTTC. Translated: CSVRTRLAGPYEQYF.

CDR3 sequence reads: CASSMGLAGVTGELFF. CDR3 nucleotides: TGTGCCAGCTCAATGGGACTAGCGGGAGTAACCGGGGAGCTGTTTTTT. V is TRBV18 and J is TRBJ2-2; 14 bases map to TRBD2. Trimming at V came to 5 bases and at J to 5 bases, leaving 4 bases not matched to a gene. CDR1 and CDR2 from the germline V gene are KGHSH and LQKENI. The CDR3 covers 16 residues.

V gene TRBV11-2 combines with J gene TRBJ2-2; 9 bases agree with TRBD2. V dropped 5 bases and J dropped 7; count of bases not matched to a gene: 8. This CDR3 spans 15 amino acids. CDR1 and CDR2 (germline): SGHAT, FQNNGV. CDR3 residues: CASSNSGSMVGELFF. DNA for the CDR3: TGTGCCAGCAGCAATAGCGGGAGTATGGTCGGGGAGCTGTTTTTT.